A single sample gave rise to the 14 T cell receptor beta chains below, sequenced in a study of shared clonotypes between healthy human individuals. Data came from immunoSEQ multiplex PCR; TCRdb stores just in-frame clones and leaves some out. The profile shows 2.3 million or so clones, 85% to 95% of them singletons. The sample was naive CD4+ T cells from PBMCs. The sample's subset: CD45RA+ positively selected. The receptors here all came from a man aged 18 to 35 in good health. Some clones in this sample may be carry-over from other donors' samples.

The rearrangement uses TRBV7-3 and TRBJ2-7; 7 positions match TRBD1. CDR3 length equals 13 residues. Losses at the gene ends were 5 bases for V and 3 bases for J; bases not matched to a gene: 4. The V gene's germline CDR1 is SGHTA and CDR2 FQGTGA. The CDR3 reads CASSIRQGYEQYF. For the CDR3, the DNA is TGTGCCAGCAGCATTCGACAGGGCTACGAGCAGTACTTC.

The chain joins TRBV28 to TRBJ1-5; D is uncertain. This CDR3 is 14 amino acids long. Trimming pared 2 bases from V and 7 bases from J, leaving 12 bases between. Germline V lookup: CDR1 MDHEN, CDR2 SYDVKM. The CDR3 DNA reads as TGTGCCAGCAGTTTAGTACTGGAGGGCCAGCCCCAGCATTTT. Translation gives CASSLVLEGQPQHF.

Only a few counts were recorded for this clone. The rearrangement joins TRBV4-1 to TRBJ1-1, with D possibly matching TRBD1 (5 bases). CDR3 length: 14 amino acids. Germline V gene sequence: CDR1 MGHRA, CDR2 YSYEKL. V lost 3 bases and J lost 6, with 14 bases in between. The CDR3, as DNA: TGCGCCAGCAGCCAGCAGGGTTTGTTTGCTGAAGCTTTCTTT. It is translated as CASSQQGLFAEAFF.

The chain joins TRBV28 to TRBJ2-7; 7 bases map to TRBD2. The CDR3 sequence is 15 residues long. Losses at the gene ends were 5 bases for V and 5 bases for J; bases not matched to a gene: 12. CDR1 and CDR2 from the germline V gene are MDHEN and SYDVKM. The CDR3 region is CASSKPGGLVHEQYF. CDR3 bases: TGTGCCAGCAGTAAACCAGGTGGACTAGTCCACGAGCAGTACTTC. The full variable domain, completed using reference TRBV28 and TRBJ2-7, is DVKVTQSSRYLVKRTGEKVFLECVQDMDHENMFWYRQDPGLGLRLIYFSYDVKMKEKGDIPEGYSVSREKKERFSLILESASTNQTSMYLCASSKPGGLVHEQYFGPGTRLTVT.

CDR3: CASSIGTAGDTEAFF. The CDR3 DNA is TGTGCCAGCAGTATAGGTACAGCGGGGGACACTGAAGCTTTCTTT. The chain joins TRBV25-1 to TRBJ1-1; TRBD1 is a possible D gene (5 bases). Germline V lookup: CDR1 MGHDK, CDR2 SYGVNS. Trimming cost V 5 bases and J 3 bases, with 16 bases left between them. The CDR3 is made up of 15 amino acids.

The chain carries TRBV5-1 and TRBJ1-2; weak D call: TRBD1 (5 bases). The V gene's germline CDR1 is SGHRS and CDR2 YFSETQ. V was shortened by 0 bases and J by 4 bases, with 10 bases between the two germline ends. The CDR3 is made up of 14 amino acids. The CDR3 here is CASSLGGGTYGYTF. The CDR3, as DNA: TGCGCCAGCAGCTTGGGCGGGGGTACCTATGGCTACACCTTC.

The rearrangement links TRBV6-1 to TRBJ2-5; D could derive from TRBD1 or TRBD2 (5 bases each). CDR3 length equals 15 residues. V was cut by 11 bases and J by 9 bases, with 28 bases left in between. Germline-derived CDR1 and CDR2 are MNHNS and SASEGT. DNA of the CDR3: TGTGCCCTTAGGGACCCCGGCCTCCCCTACGCGGCCCAGTACTTC. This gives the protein CALRDPGLPYAAQYF.

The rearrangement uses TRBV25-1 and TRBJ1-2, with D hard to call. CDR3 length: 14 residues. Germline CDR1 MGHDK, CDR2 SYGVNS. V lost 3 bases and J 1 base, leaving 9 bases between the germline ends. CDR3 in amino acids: CASSERDDNYGYTF. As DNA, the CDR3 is TGTGCCAGCAGTGAGAGGGATGATAACTATGGCTACACCTTC.

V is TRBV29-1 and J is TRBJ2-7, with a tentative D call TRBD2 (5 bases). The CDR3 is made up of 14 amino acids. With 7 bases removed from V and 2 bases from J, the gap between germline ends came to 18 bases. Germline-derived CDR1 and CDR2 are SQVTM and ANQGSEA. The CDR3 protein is CSAVLVLATYEQYF. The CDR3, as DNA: TGCAGCGCCGTACTAGTTTTGGCCACCTACGAGCAGTACTTC.

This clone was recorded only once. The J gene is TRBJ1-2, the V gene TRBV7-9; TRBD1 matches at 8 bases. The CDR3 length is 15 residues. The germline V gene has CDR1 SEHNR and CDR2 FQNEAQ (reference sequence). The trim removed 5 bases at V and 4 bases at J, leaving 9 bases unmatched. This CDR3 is CASSRVGQVVYGYTF. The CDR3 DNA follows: TGTGCCAGCAGCCGCGTGGGACAGGTCGTCTATGGCTACACCTTC.

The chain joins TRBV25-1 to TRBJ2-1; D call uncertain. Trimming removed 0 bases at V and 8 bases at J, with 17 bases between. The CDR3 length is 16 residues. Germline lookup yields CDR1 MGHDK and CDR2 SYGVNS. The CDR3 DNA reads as TGTGCCAGCAGTGAATACGACTGGGGTATTAAGGATGAGCAGTTCTTC. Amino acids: CASSEYDWGIKDEQFF.

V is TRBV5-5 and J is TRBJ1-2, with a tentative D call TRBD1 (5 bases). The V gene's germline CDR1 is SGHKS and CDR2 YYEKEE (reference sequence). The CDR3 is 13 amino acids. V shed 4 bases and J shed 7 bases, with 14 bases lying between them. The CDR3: CASSRDSVGGYTF. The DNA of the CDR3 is TGTGCCAGCAGCAGGGACTCGGTCGGTGGCTACACCTTC. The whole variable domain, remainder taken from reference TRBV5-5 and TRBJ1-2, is DAGVTQSPTHLIKTRGQQVTLRCSPISGHKSVSWYQQVLGQGPQFIFQYYEKEERGRGNFPDRFSARQFPNYSSELNVNALLLGDSALYLCASSRDSVGGYTFGSGTRLTVV.

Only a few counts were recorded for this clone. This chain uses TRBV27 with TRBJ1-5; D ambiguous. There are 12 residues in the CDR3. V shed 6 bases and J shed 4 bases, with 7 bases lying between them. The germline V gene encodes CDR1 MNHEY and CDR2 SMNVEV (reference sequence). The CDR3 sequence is CASSIGNQPQHF. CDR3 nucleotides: TGTGCCAGCAGCATCGGAAATCAGCCCCAGCATTTT.

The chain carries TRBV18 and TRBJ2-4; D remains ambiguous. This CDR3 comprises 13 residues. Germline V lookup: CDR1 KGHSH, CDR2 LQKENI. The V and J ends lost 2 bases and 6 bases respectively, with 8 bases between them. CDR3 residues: CASSPWILNIQYF. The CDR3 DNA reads TGTGCCAGCTCACCATGGATTTTAAACATTCAGTACTTC.